The 21 T cell receptor beta chains below come from one sample, sequenced in a study of a mutant IDH1 vaccine in newly diagnosed glioma. Sample time point: week 11, during vaccination. Vaccination comprised doses that each held 300 ug of mutant IDH1 20-mer peptide, plus topical imiquimod. No antigen has been assigned to these receptors. The protocol was immunoSEQ multiplex PCR, while the TCRdb copy is restricted to in-frame clones and leaves out a portion. The sample includes fewer than 150,000 clones, 85% to 90% of them seen just once. Material: PBMCs, obtained from a glioma patient whose treatment included an IDH1 peptide vaccine. These receptors originate from a woman aged 45-65 years with glioma.

The CDR3, as DNA: TGTGCCAGTAGTAACAGCGGGGGCTACGAGCAGTACTTC. Protein product: CASSNSGGYEQYF. The chain links TRBV19 to TRBJ2-7, with 8 bases fitting TRBD2. The germline gives CDR1 LNHDA, CDR2 SQIVND (reference sequence). The ends lost 4 bases at V and 3 bases at J; junction bases unmatched: 2. CDR3 length equals 13 residues.

For this clone: One junction end disagrees with the germline gene, perhaps due to a read error. The chain joins TRBV7-7 to TRBJ2-5; 7 positions match TRBD1. CDR3 length: 16 residues. Germline lookup yields CDR1 SSHAT and CDR2 FNYEAQ (reference sequence). In DNA, the CDR3 is TGTGCTAGCAGCTTAGCTCCCGACCCCAGGGGGGAGACCCAGTACTTC. It translates to CASSLAPDPRGETQYF.

This chain connects TRBV5-1 to TRBJ1-2; D gene ambiguous. The germline V gene encodes CDR1 SGHRS and CDR2 YFSETQ. The CDR3 sequence is 14 residues long. V lost 3 bases and J lost 8, with 17 bases in between. The CDR3 region has the DNA TGCGCCAGCAGCTCCCGGGAGGGTATGGCCGGCTACACCTTC. It translates to CASSSREGMAGYTF.

The V and J genes are TRBV27 and TRBJ2-7; D may be TRBD2 (6 bases). The germline V gene has CDR1 MNHEY and CDR2 SMNVEV (reference sequence). V lost 7 bases, J lost 4 bases, and 14 bases lay in between. The CDR3 extends over 13 amino acids. CDR3 protein: CASKEFSGYEQYF. The CDR3 nucleotides are TGTGCCAGCAAGGAGTTTAGCGGATACGAGCAGTACTTC.

The chain carries TRBV27 and TRBJ1-1; D gene uncertain. The V gene lost 5 bases and the J gene lost 4 bases, with 11 bases spanning the gap. The length of the CDR3 is 13 residues. Germline CDR1 reads MNHEY; CDR2 reads SMNVEV (reference sequence). The CDR3 DNA is TGTGCCAGCAGTCGTGGGCTGGGCACTGAAGCTTTCTTT. This translates into CASSRGLGTEAFF.

The chain uses TRBV28 and TRBJ2-7, with 9 bases identical to TRBD1. V shed 5 bases and J 5 bases; nucleotides not matched to a gene: 7. The germline CDR1 and CDR2 sequences are MDHEN and SYDVKM. CDR3 length: 14 residues. The CDR3 sequence: CASSLQGARNEQYF. As DNA, the CDR3 is TGTGCCAGCAGTCTACAGGGGGCGCGCAACGAGCAGTACTTC.

The chain is built from TRBV6-5 and TRBJ2-3, with 9 positions matching TRBD1. The CDR3 extends over 14 amino acids. With V trimmed by 7 bases and J by 4 bases, 6 bases remained unmatched. CDR1 is MNHEY, CDR2 SVGAGI, per germline. The CDR3 sequence: CASTVGQGADTQYF. The CDR3, as DNA: TGTGCCAGCACCGTGGGACAGGGAGCAGATACGCAGTATTTT.

The chain is built from TRBV4-1 and TRBJ2-1, with D possibly being TRBD1 (6 bases). Per the germline V gene, CDR1 is MGHRA and CDR2 is YSYEKL. Trimming took 0 bases from V and 4 from J, leaving 13 bases between them. The CDR3 runs to 16 residues. The CDR3 nucleotides are TGCGCCAGCAGCCAAGAGGGGGCTAACGCGTACAATGAGCAGTTCTTC. This gives the protein CASSQEGANAYNEQFF.

The V call is TRBV5-6, the J call TRBJ2-7; maybe TRBD2 (5 bases). Germline-derived CDR1 and CDR2 are SGHDT and YYEEEE. Deletions cut 4 bases from V and 1 base from J, with 9 bases between. The CDR3 has 13 residues. CDR3 amino acids: CASSEDSSYEQYF. Written as DNA, the CDR3 is TGTGCCAGCAGCGAGGACTCTTCCTACGAGCAGTACTTC.

The chain joins TRBV9 to TRBJ2-7; 9 bases line up with TRBD2. This CDR3 has 14 amino acids. The J segment lost 2 bases and the V segment lost 4 bases, leaving 4 bases of the junction unmatched. The germline gives CDR1 SGDLS, CDR2 YYNGEE. In nucleotides, the CDR3 is TGTGCCAGCAGCCCTAGCGGGACCACCTACGAGCAGTACTTC. This sequence encodes CASSPSGTTYEQYF.

This rearrangement joins TRBV7-3 to TRBJ2-7, with unresolved D. This CDR3 is built from 13 residues. Germline values: CDR1 SGHTA, CDR2 FQGTGA. V was pared by 0 bases and J by 6 bases, with 9 bases between. The CDR3, as DNA: TGTGCCAGCAGCTTAACCCCGATCGGCGAGCAGTACTTC. Amino acids: CASSLTPIGEQYF.

The chain recombines TRBV4-1 with TRBJ1-5, with TRBD1 matching over 7 bases. The germline V gene has CDR1 MGHRA and CDR2 YSYEKL. V shed 2 bases and J 1 base; nucleotides not matched to a gene: 11. The CDR3 loop spans 18 amino acids. The CDR3 loop is CASSQPWRTGESNQPQHF. The CDR3 DNA reads TGCGCCAGCAGCCAACCCTGGCGGACAGGTGAGAGCAATCAGCCCCAGCATTTT.

This chain uses TRBV10-1 with TRBJ2-2; D possibly corresponds to TRBD1 (5 bases). Germline CDR1 reads WNHNN; CDR2 reads SYGVQD (reference sequence). The CDR3 sequence is 14 residues long. Trimming removed 4 bases at V and 4 bases at J, with 10 bases between. CDR3 in amino acids: CASSGTGATGELFF. The CDR3 nucleotides are TGCGCCAGCAGTGGAACAGGTGCCACCGGGGAGCTGTTTTTT.

The chain joins TRBV2 to TRBJ2-5; D possibly corresponds to TRBD2 (6 bases). The CDR3 sequence is 14 residues long. The germline gives CDR1 SNHLY, CDR2 FYNNEI. The V and J ends lost 2 bases and 3 bases respectively, with 10 bases between them. The CDR3 is CASSELRGKETQYF. The CDR3 DNA reads TGTGCCAGCAGTGAATTGCGGGGAAAAGAGACCCAGTACTTC. Supplemented by reference TRBV2 and TRBJ2-5, the full variable domain reads EPEVTQTPSHQVTQMGQEVILRCVPISNHLYFYWYRQILGQKVEFLVSFYNNEISEKSEIFDDQFSVERPDGSNFTLKIRSTKLEDSAMYFCASSELRGKETQYFGPGTRLLVL.

The rearrangement links TRBV6-5 to TRBJ2-7; D possibly corresponds to TRBD1 (5 bases). The V end lost 2 bases, the J end lost 2 bases, and 13 bases lay between the germline ends. The CDR3 sequence is 15 residues long. Germline-derived CDR1 and CDR2 are MNHEY and SVGAGI. The CDR3 loop is CASSYGRVSPYEQYF. CDR3 nucleotides: TGTGCCAGCAGTTACGGCAGGGTGTCCCCCTACGAGCAGTACTTC.

The V call is TRBV6-1, the J call TRBJ2-7, with D tentatively TRBD1 or TRBD2 (5 bases each). This CDR3 is 16 amino acids long. Trimming shortened V by 3 bases and J by 3 bases, and 18 bases separated the two germline ends. Per the germline V gene, CDR1 is MNHNS and CDR2 is SASEGT. The CDR3 loop is CASSEDNVARGYEQYF. The CDR3 region has the DNA TGTGCCAGCAGTGAGGATAACGTGGCGAGGGGCTACGAGCAGTACTTC.

The V and J genes are TRBV5-6 and TRBJ1-3; D not resolved. There are 16 residues in the CDR3. The V gene lost 0 bases and the J gene lost 0 bases, with 10 bases spanning the gap. Per the germline V gene, CDR1 is SGHDT and CDR2 is YYEEEE. Here the CDR3 reads CASSLVTESSGNTIYF. The CDR3 nucleotides are TGTGCCAGCAGCTTGGTGACGGAGAGCTCTGGAAACACCATATATTTT.

This clone was detected only once. The chain recombines TRBV11-2 with TRBJ2-7; 9 bases agree with TRBD1. CDR1 is SGHAT, CDR2 FQNNGV, per germline. The CDR3 runs to 16 residues. The J segment lost 9 bases and the V segment lost 0 bases, leaving 12 bases of the junction unmatched. CDR3 amino acids: CASSLDITGGAFGQYF. The CDR3 DNA reads as TGTGCCAGCAGCTTAGATATTACAGGGGGCGCTTTCGGGCAGTACTTC.

V gene TRBV2 combines with J gene TRBJ2-1, with a possible D match to TRBD2 (6 bases). Trimming took off 7 bases at V and 2 bases at J, with 12 bases between the two ends. CDR1 SNHLY and CDR2 FYNNEI come from the germline V gene. This CDR3 is 14 amino acids long. CDR3: CASTGSWAYNEQFF. The CDR3 nucleotides are TGTGCCAGCACCGGGAGTTGGGCCTACAATGAGCAGTTCTTC.

The chain combines TRBV28 with TRBJ2-7, with 10 positions matching TRBD2. The CDR3 extends over 18 amino acids. The V gene's germline CDR1 is MDHEN and CDR2 SYDVKM. The V gene end was trimmed by 5 bases and the J gene end by 0 bases; junction bases not matched to a gene: 13. CDR3 residues: CASSHDSGRPPSSYEQYF. The CDR3 DNA sequence: TGTGCCAGCAGTCACGATAGCGGGAGGCCACCGAGCTCCTACGAGCAGTACTTC.

J is TRBJ1-4 and V is TRBV6-1; TRBD1 agrees at 8 bases. After removal of 5 bases from V and 8 bases from J, the junction contained 10 bases not matched to a gene. CDR3 length equals 15 residues. CDR1 is MNHNS and CDR2 is SASEGT in the germline V gene. CDR3 DNA sequence: TGTGCCAGCAGTCGCAACAGGGGGGAAGGGGAAAAACTGTTTTTT. As protein: CASSRNRGEGEKLFF.